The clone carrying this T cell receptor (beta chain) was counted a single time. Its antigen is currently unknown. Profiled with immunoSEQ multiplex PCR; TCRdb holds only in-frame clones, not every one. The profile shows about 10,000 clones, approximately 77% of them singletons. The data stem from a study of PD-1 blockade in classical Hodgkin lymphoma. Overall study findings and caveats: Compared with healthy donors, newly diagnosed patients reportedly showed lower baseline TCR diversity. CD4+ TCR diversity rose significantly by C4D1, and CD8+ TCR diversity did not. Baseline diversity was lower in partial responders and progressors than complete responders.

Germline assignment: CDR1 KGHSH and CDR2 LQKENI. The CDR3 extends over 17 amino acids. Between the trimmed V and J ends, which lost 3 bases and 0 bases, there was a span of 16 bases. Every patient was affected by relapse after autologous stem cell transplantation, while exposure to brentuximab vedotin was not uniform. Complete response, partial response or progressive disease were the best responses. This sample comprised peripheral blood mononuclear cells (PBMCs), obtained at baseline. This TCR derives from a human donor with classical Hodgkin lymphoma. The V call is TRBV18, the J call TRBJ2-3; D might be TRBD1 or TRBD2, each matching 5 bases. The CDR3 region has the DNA TGTGCCAGCTCACCTACCTTCCGGGACGGTAGCACAGATACGCAGTATTTT. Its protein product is CASSPTFRDGSTDTQYF.